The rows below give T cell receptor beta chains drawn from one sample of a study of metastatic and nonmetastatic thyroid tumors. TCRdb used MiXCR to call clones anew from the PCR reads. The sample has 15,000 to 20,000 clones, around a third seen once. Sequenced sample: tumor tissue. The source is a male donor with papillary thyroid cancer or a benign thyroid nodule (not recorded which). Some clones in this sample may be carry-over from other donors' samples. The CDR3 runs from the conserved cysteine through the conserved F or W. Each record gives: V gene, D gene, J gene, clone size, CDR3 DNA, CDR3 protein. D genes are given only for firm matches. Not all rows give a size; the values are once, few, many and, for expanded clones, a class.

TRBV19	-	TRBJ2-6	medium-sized	TGTGCCAGTAGTATAGAAGGGGGCTCTGGGGCCAACGTCCTGACTTTC	CASSIEGGSGANVLTF
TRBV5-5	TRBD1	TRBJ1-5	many	TGTGCCAGCAGCTTCATACAGGGGGCGCTTCAGCCCCAGCATTTT	CASSFIQGALQPQHF
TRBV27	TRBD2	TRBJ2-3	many	TGTGCCAGCAGCCGCCTGGGGGGGACCCGCACAGATACGCAGTATTTT	CASSRLGGTRTDTQYF
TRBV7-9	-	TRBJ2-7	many	TGTGCCAGCAGCCTCGACTACTACGAGCAGTACTTC	CASSLDYYEQYF
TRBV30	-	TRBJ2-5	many	TGTGCCTGGAAAACACAGGGCCAAGAGACCCAGTACTTC	CAWKTQGQETQYF
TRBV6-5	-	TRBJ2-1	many	TGTGCCAGCAGTTACTTTGGGTGGGGCCGCCGCTCCTACAATGAGCAGTTCTTC	CASSYFGWGRRSYNEQFF
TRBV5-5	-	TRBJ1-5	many	TGTGCCAGCAGCCCCTTACAGGGTAGCAATCAGCCCCAGCATTTT	CASSPLQGSNQPQHF
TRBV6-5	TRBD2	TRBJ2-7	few	TGTGCCAGCAGTTACTCTAGCGGGAGCTCCTACGAGCAGTACTTC	CASSYSSGSSYEQYF
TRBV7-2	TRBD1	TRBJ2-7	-	TGTGCCAGCAGCTTACCGCAAAATTATCCGGGACAGAGCTACGAGCAGTACTTC	CASSLPQNYPGQSYEQYF
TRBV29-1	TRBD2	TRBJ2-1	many	TGCAGCGTTGATAACCCTAGCGGGGCGATCTACAATGAGCAGTTCTTC	CSVDNPSGAIYNEQFF